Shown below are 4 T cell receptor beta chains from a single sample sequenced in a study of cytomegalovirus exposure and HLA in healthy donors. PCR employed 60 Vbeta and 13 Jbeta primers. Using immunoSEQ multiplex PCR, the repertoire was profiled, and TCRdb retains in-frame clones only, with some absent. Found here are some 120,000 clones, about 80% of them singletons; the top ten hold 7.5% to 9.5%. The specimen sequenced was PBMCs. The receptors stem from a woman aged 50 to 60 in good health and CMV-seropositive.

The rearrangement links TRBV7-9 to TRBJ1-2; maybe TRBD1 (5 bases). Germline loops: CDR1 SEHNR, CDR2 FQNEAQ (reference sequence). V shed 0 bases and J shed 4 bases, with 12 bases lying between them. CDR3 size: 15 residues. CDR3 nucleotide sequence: TGTGCCAGCAGCTTAGCTAGGGGCGTGGGCTATGGCTACACCTTC. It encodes CASSLARGVGYGYTF.

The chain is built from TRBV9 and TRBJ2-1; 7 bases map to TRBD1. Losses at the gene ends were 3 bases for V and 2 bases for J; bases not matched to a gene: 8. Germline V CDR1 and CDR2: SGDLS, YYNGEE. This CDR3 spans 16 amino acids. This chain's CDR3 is CASSARQGRAYNEQFF. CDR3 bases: TGTGCCAGCAGCGCCCGACAGGGAAGGGCCTACAATGAGCAGTTCTTC.

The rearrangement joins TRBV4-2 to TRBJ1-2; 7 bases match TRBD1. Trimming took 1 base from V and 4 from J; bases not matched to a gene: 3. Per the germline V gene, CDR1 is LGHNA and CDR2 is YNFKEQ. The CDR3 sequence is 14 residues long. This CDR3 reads CASSQGEGAYGYTF. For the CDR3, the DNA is TGTGCCAGCAGCCAAGGAGAGGGGGCCTATGGCTACACCTTC.

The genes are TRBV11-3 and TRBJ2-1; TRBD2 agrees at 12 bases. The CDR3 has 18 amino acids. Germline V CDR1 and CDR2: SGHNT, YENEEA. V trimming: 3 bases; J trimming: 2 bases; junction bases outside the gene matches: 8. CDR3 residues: CASSFEPGLAGPYNEQFF. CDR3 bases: TGTGCCAGCAGCTTCGAACCCGGACTAGCGGGGCCCTACAATGAGCAGTTCTTC.